These T cell receptor beta chains were read from a single sample in a study of STAT5B mutations in CD4+ large granular lymphocyte leukemia. Profiled with immunoSEQ multiplex PCR; TCRdb holds only in-frame clones, not every one. The table shows around 30,000 clones, with around four fifths occurring only once. Sequenced input: CD4+ T cells from blood buffy coats. These receptors came from a human donor in good health. CDR3s include the opening cysteine and the closing phenylalanine or tryptophan. A D gene is named only where the DNA matches it firmly.

d_gene	v_gene	j_gene	CDR3aa
TRBD1	TRBV5-1	TRBJ2-5	CASSWWASGTAQETQYF
TRBD2	TRBV7-2	TRBJ2-1	CASSSSPGGSYNEQFF
-	TRBV7-2	TRBJ1-1	CASTRLNTEAFF
-	TRBV7-9	TRBJ1-5	CASSGWGENQPQHF
TRBD2	TRBV4-3	TRBJ2-7	CASSQETLAGDYEQYF
TRBD1	TRBV18	TRBJ1-1	CASSRQGKDTEAFF
TRBD2	TRBV6-1	TRBJ2-1	CASSGDYPRAYNEQFF
-	TRBV19	TRBJ1-2	CASSKTGRLIRNYGYTF
-	TRBV6-1	TRBJ1-1	CASTLHIGEAFF
-	TRBV6-1	TRBJ2-3	CASRQGGAGTDTQYF
-	TRBV18	TRBJ2-7	CASSPRRGEGYEQYF
TRBD1	TRBV5-1	TRBJ2-5	CASSRGQQEETQYF
-	TRBV9	TRBJ1-4	CASSVGPSTNEKLFF
-	TRBV5-1	TRBJ2-3	CASSYKTGSDGTQYF
-	TRBV1	TRBJ2-4	CTSSQDDRPLAKNIQYF
-	TRBV7-2	TRBJ1-3	CASSPMIGNTIYF
TRBD1	TRBV5-1	TRBJ2-6	CASSEQGFGANVLTF
-	TRBV5-1	TRBJ1-1	CASSSPGIPEAFF
TRBD1	TRBV28	TRBJ2-7	CASSLNRGWEQYF
-	TRBV7-2	TRBJ1-4	CASSPLSTTNEKLFF
TRBD2	TRBV10-1	TRBJ2-5	CASLRGLVKETQYF
-	TRBV28	TRBJ1-5	CASGRGFGNQPQHF
-	TRBV4-1	TRBJ1-2	CASSQDSAGTNYGYTF
-	TRBV7-8	TRBJ1-4	CASSPQKIATNEKLFF
TRBD1	TRBV28	TRBJ1-5	CASSPRTGGNQPQHF
TRBD2	TRBV2	TRBJ2-3	CASRLASSTDTQYF
-	TRBV9	TRBJ1-6	CASSVSPGLNSPLHF
-	TRBV11-1	TRBJ2-1	CASTRLGRYNEQFF
-	TRBV2	TRBJ2-5	CASSPRQQETQYF
TRBD2	TRBV27	TRBJ2-2	CASSLERDIGELFF
TRBD2	TRBV7-7	TRBJ2-1	CASSATSVHEQFF
TRBD1	TRBV5-4	TRBJ2-2	CASSLGGTGHTGELFF
TRBD1	TRBV27	TRBJ2-2	CASRIQGSGELFF
TRBD1	TRBV28	TRBJ1-3	CASSLGQLGLFSGNTIYF
TRBD1	TRBV6-5	TRBJ1-5	CASSHDRGGQPQHF
TRBD2	TRBV19	TRBJ2-3	CASRLRGLAGGRQYF
TRBD1	TRBV19	TRBJ1-3	CASSTSGGSSGNTIYF
-	TRBV5-4	TRBJ1-4	CASTLQGASEKLFF
-	TRBV5-5	TRBJ1-4	CASSLDGATNEKLFF
TRBD2	TRBV2	TRBJ2-1	CASSTDRREGWDEQFF
TRBD1	TRBV6-5	TRBJ1-5	CASSTTGQSDQPQHF
TRBD2	TRBV4-1	TRBJ2-7	CASSQKSGRSSYEQYF
-	TRBV6-1	TRBJ1-1	CATSGVTGSEAFF
TRBD1	TRBV13	TRBJ1-4	CASSLLGDSNEKLFF